Presented here are 20 T cell receptor beta chains from one specimen sequenced in a study of graft-versus-host responses after intestinal transplantation. Only in-frame clones appear in the TCRdb table, and some are missing; sequencing was by immunoSEQ multiplex PCR. The sample includes 15,000 to 20,000 clones, 80% of them seen just once. Graft specimens yielded both intraepithelial and lamina propria lymphocytes. The sequenced sample was ileum tissue, obtained roughly 110 days after intestinal transplant. The receptor source for this set is a human patient who received an intestinal transplant, so some T cells may come from the graft donor.

The chain employs TRBV28 and TRBJ1-5, with no clear D. V was trimmed by 5 bases and J by 3 bases, leaving 11 bases between them. Per the germline V gene, CDR1 is MDHEN and CDR2 is SYDVKM. There are 14 residues in the CDR3. The CDR3 DNA sequence: TGTGCCAGCAGTCAAACAAGTCCCAATCAGCCCCAGCATTTT. The encoded protein is CASSQTSPNQPQHF. Looking up the rest from reference TRBV28 and TRBJ1-5 gives the full variable domain: DVKVTQSSRYLVKRTGEKVFLECVQDMDHENMFWYRQDPGLGLRLIYFSYDVKMKEKGDIPEGYSVSREKKERFSLILESASTNQTSMYLCASSQTSPNQPQHFGDGTRLSIL.

This rearrangement joins TRBV4-3 to TRBJ2-3, with D uncertain. The CDR3 extends over 14 amino acids. The V gene lost 4 bases and the J gene lost 2 bases, with 10 bases spanning the gap. Germline CDR1 and CDR2: LGHNA and YSLEER. CDR3 residues: CASSPMTPTDTQYF. For the CDR3, the DNA is TGCGCCAGCAGCCCCATGACCCCCACAGATACGCAGTATTTT.

The V and J genes are TRBV18 and TRBJ2-5; perhaps TRBD2 as D (5 bases). The germline V gene encodes CDR1 KGHSH and CDR2 LQKENI. The CDR3 runs to 14 residues. Trimming removed 2 bases from V and 4 bases from J, with 11 bases in between. The CDR3 reads CASSPSGAGETQYF. CDR3 nucleotides: TGTGCCAGCTCACCAAGCGGAGCCGGAGAGACCCAGTACTTC.

This sequence joins TRBV28 and TRBJ2-1, with TRBD2 matching over 7 bases. Germline lookup yields CDR1 MDHEN and CDR2 SYDVKM. J was trimmed by 5 bases and V by 7 bases; bases with no gene match: 11. The CDR3 totals 15 residues. The CDR3 here is CASTLSLAVNNEQFF. DNA of the CDR3: TGTGCCAGCACATTGTCCCTAGCGGTAAACAATGAGCAGTTCTTC.

V is TRBV6-6 and J is TRBJ2-7; D is unclear. Germline V gene sequence: CDR1 MNHNY, CDR2 SVGAGI (reference sequence). V was trimmed by 0 bases and J by 4 bases, leaving 7 bases between them. The CDR3 has 13 residues. CDR3 sequence: CASSYSWWYEQYF. CDR3 coding DNA: TGTGCCAGCAGTTACTCCTGGTGGTACGAGCAGTACTTC.

This clone was detected only once. This chain uses TRBV5-4 with TRBJ2-3; D unclear. V dropped 1 base and J dropped 2 bases, with 5 bases sitting between them. CDR1 and CDR2 from the germline V gene are SGHNT and YYREEE (reference sequence). CDR3 length equals 13 residues. The CDR3, as DNA: TGTGCCAGCAGCTTGACTACCACAGATACGCAGTATTTT. It is translated as CASSLTTTDTQYF.

This chain joins TRBV11-2 and TRBJ1-6; D not resolved. The length of the CDR3 is 15 residues. The V and J ends lost 1 base and 8 bases respectively, with 12 bases between them. Germline V gene sequence: CDR1 SGHAT, CDR2 FQNNGV. CDR3 amino acids: CASSLVIGTDSPLHF. Written as DNA, the CDR3 is TGTGCCAGCAGCTTAGTTATAGGAACAGATTCACCCCTCCACTTT.

The chain combines TRBV4-1 with TRBJ2-1; 11 bases are a match to TRBD2. Germline loops: CDR1 MGHRA, CDR2 YSYEKL. Trimming removed 3 bases from V and 5 bases from J; junction bases left unmatched: 6. The CDR3 spans 16 residues. The CDR3 DNA reads as TGCGCCAGCAGCCACCCAACTAGCGGGAGTCACAATGAGCAGTTCTTC. Protein product: CASSHPTSGSHNEQFF.

This clone was recorded once. The chain links TRBV4-2 to TRBJ2-2, with no clear D. V was shortened by 1 base and J by 8 bases, with 11 bases between the two germline ends. Germline V gene data show CDR1 as LGHNA and CDR2 as YNFKEQ. The CDR3 covers 14 residues. The CDR3 loop reads CASSQVEWMGELFF. The CDR3 DNA reads as TGTGCCAGCAGCCAAGTGGAATGGATGGGGGAGCTGTTTTTT.

The V and J genes are TRBV30 and TRBJ1-5; D call uncertain. V lost 2 bases and J 11 bases, leaving 13 bases between the germline ends. From germline, CDR1 is GTSNPN and CDR2 SVGIG (reference sequence). This CDR3 contains 12 residues. The CDR3 DNA sequence: TGTGCCTGGAGTACGGGCACCTGGACCCAGCATTTT. Translating gives CAWSTGTWTQHF. The full variable domain, its missing parts supplied by reference TRBV30 and TRBJ1-5, is SQTIHQWPATLVQPVGSPLSLECTVEGTSNPNLYWYRQAAGRGLQLLFYSVGIGQISSEVPQNLSASRPQDRQFILSSKKLLLSDSGFYLCAWSTGTWTQHFGDGTRLSIL.

The J gene is TRBJ1-2, the V gene TRBV21-1. TRBV21-1 is described as a pseudogene. The CDR3 is 17 residues long. The CDR3, as DNA: TGTGCCAGCAGCAAAAGTAAGATAATATACCCTAACTATGGCTACACCTTC. This gives the protein CASSKSKIIYPNYGYTF.

J is TRBJ1-1 and V is TRBV5-1; D gene ambiguous. CDR3 length equals 15 residues. The V gene's germline CDR1 is SGHRS and CDR2 YFSETQ. V lost 0 bases, J lost 1 base, and 10 bases lay in between. CDR3: CASSLGALSNTEAFF. CDR3 sequence (DNA): TGCGCCAGCAGCTTGGGGGCCCTATCGAACACTGAAGCTTTCTTT.

This chain links TRBV19 with TRBJ1-2; weak D call: TRBD1 (6 bases). V shed 3 bases and J shed 8 bases, with 28 bases lying between them. The CDR3 contains 18 residues. Germline V lookup: CDR1 LNHDA, CDR2 SQIVND (reference sequence). The chain's CDR3 is CASSIGSWGAAPLSGYTF. CDR3 sequence (DNA): TGTGCCAGTAGTATTGGTTCGTGGGGGGCTGCGCCCTTGAGCGGCTACACCTTC.

The gene calls are TRBV13 and TRBJ1-6; D not resolved. Looked up from germline, CDR1 is PRHDT and CDR2 is FYEKMQ (reference sequence). V lost 6 bases and J lost 12, with 27 bases in between. The length of the CDR3 is 17 residues. The CDR3 region has the DNA TGTGCCAGCAGAAAAACGGACCGGGGATCCCGACGGGAACCCCTCCACTTT. This encodes CASRKTDRGSRREPLHF.

This clone ranks as large. The V and J genes are TRBV28 and TRBJ1-2; D unresolved. V lost 1 base and J 3 bases, leaving 12 bases between the germline ends. The CDR3 consists of 15 residues. Germline V CDR1 and CDR2: MDHEN, SYDVKM. The chain's CDR3 is CASSLLRADHYGYTF. CDR3 sequence (DNA): TGTGCCAGCAGTTTATTGAGGGCAGATCACTATGGCTACACCTTC.

J is TRBJ2-1 and V is TRBV30; no definite D call. CDR1 GTSNPN and CDR2 SVGIG come from the germline V gene (reference sequence). The CDR3 sequence is 11 residues long. Trimming pared 3 bases from V and 6 bases from J, leaving 6 bases between. Here the CDR3 DNA reads TGTGCCTGGAGCGAATTCAATGAGCAGTTCTTC. Translation: CAWSEFNEQFF.

V gene TRBV4-1 combines with J gene TRBJ2-5; D not resolved. V lost 1 base and J lost 3, with 6 bases in between. CDR1 and CDR2 (germline): MGHRA, YSYEKL. The length of the CDR3 is 13 residues. DNA of the CDR3: TGCGCCAGCAGCCAAGTAAGCAAAGAGACCCAGTACTTC. It translates to CASSQVSKETQYF.

The table lists this clone with a count of one. The V and J genes are TRBV4-1 and TRBJ2-7; D is unclear. Trimming pared 4 bases from V and 0 bases from J, leaving 7 bases between. There are 13 residues in the CDR3. Germline V gene data show CDR1 as MGHRA and CDR2 as YSYEKL. CDR3 amino acids: CASSPAGSYEQYF. The CDR3 bases are TGCGCCAGCAGCCCGGCCGGCTCCTACGAGCAGTACTTC.

This chain uses TRBV5-1 with TRBJ2-2, with 8 positions matching TRBD2. From germline, CDR1 is SGHRS and CDR2 YFSETQ. The V gene end was trimmed by 2 bases and the J gene end by 6 bases; junction bases not matched to a gene: 12. The length of the CDR3 is 17 residues. The CDR3 nucleotides read TGCGCCAGCAGCTTAGGTAGCGGGACCCCAGGACCCGGGGAGCTGTTTTTT. Translation: CASSLGSGTPGPGELFF.

The chain links TRBV5-3 to TRBJ1-5; 8 positions match TRBD1. TRBV5-3 is classed as an ORF, of uncertain function. V dropped 4 bases and J dropped 4; count of bases not matched to a gene: 16. The CDR3 extends over 18 amino acids. The CDR3 here is CARSERTGPPFGNQPQHF. DNA of the CDR3: TGTGCCAGAAGCGAGAGGACAGGGCCTCCTTTTGGTAATCAGCCCCAGCATTTT.